This TCR beta chain was observed in a study of response to subunit inactivated influenza vaccine. Study-wide findings and caveats: It was the authors' suggestion that each seasonal influenza vaccination recruits few new T cells.

As to this clonotype: The antigen is not known.

TCRdb used MiXCR to reprocess the RT-PCR reads, holding one entry per CDR3 protein. Found here are 860,000 or so distinct CDR3 sequences, roughly 20% of them singletons; the top ten hold roughly 10%. The TCR originated in a man aged 50 or older who received an inactivated influenza vaccine. This specimen was PBMCs from blood, taken about 5 days after vaccination.

In nucleotides, the CDR3 is TGTGCCAGCAGTTACTCCTCGTTTCTGGTAGCGGAGGGTTTATACAATGAGCAGTTCTTC. Translating gives CASSYSSFLVAEGLYNEQFF. This chain uses TRBV6-2 or TRBV6-3 with TRBJ2-1; D is perhaps TRBD2 (6 bases). V gave up 0 bases and J gave up 4 bases, with 25 bases separating them. The CDR3 runs to 20 residues. Germline CDR1 MNHEY, CDR2 SVGEGT.